These T cell receptor beta chains were read from a single sample in a study of coeliac disease. The data were produced by immunoSEQ multiplex PCR, yet TCRdb's version contains in-frame clones alone and is incomplete. The sample lists around 5,800 clones, 55% to 75% occurring once. The material sequenced was lymphocytes from the gut lamina propria. All receptors come from a man in his 70s with active celiac disease. Each CDR3 is given with its conserved first and last residue. The D gene is left open where the match is weak. Some rows have no size entry. The others give once, few or many, or a class for an expanded clone.

clone size: .
V gene: TRBV18
J gene: TRBJ1-1
D gene: TRBD1
CDR3 DNA: TGTGCCAGCTCACAAACCAGGGGGCTTATGAACACTGAAGCTTTCTTT
CDR3 protein: CASSQTRGLMNTEAFF

clone size: once
V gene: TRBV7-2
J gene: TRBJ2-1
D gene: TRBD2
CDR3 DNA: TGTGCCAGCAGCTCGGCGCCTAGCGGCTACAATGAGCAGTTCTTC
CDR3 protein: CASSSAPSGYNEQFF

clone size: .
V gene: TRBV21-1
J gene: TRBJ2-7
D gene: .
CDR3 DNA: TGTGCCAGCAGCAAATTTGGACAGAACTACTCCTACGAGCAGTACTTC
CDR3 protein: CASSKFGQNYSYEQYF

clone size: .
V gene: TRBV28
J gene: TRBJ1-1
D gene: .
CDR3 DNA: TGTGCCAGCATTCCCGCGGGGGTTGGGGGAGGAGGGAGCACTGAAGCTTTCTTT
CDR3 protein: CASIPAGVGGGGSTEAFF

clone size: .
V gene: TRBV7-9
J gene: TRBJ1-2
D gene: .
CDR3 DNA: TGTGCCAGCAGCTTGAGGGAACTCTATGGCTACACCTTC
CDR3 protein: CASSLRELYGYTF

clone size: .
V gene: TRBV15
J gene: TRBJ1-4
D gene: TRBD1
CDR3 DNA: TGTGCCACCAGCAGAGGGGTTCAGGGGGAGAGTGAAAAACTGTTTTTT
CDR3 protein: CATSRGVQGESEKLFF

clone size: .
V gene: TRBV28
J gene: TRBJ2-3
D gene: .
CDR3 DNA: TGTGCCAGCAGTTCAGGGGCCACAGATACGCAGTATTTT
CDR3 protein: CASSSGATDTQYF

clone size: .
V gene: TRBV9
J gene: TRBJ2-3
D gene: .
CDR3 DNA: TGTGCCAGCAGCGTAAACAGTGCAGATACGCAGTATTTT
CDR3 protein: CASSVNSADTQYF

clone size: .
V gene: TRBV9
J gene: TRBJ2-7
D gene: .
CDR3 DNA: TGTGCCAGCAGTGTAAGGCAGGGCAGCTACGAGCAGTACTTC
CDR3 protein: CASSVRQGSYEQYF

clone size: .
V gene: TRBV6-5
J gene: TRBJ1-6
D gene: TRBD1
CDR3 DNA: TGTGCCAGCAGTTCCCCTCGACAGGGCGCTAATTCACCCCTCCACTTT
CDR3 protein: CASSSPRQGANSPLHF

clone size: .
V gene: TRBV19
J gene: TRBJ2-7
D gene: .
CDR3 DNA: TGTGCCAGTAAGCGTTCCGGGACAAATACCTACGAGCAGTACTTC
CDR3 protein: CASKRSGTNTYEQYF

clone size: .
V gene: TRBV5-1
J gene: TRBJ2-2
D gene: .
CDR3 DNA: TGCGCCAGCAGCTTGGGCGGGTCGAACACCGGGGAGCTGTTTTTT
CDR3 protein: CASSLGGSNTGELFF

clone size: .
V gene: TRBV4-2
J gene: TRBJ2-7
D gene: TRBD1
CDR3 DNA: TGTGCCAGCAGCCAAGAGGCCTCCCCGACAGGGCTCGAGCAGTACTTC
CDR3 protein: CASSQEASPTGLEQYF

clone size: few
V gene: TRBV9
J gene: TRBJ2-3
D gene: .
CDR3 DNA: TGTGCCAGCAGCAATGGACGGACTAGCACAGATACGCAGTATTTT
CDR3 protein: CASSNGRTSTDTQYF

clone size: few
V gene: TRBV18
J gene: TRBJ1-2
D gene: .
CDR3 DNA: TGTGCCAGCTCACCCGGAAGGGACAATGGGTACACCTTC
CDR3 protein: CASSPGRDNGYTF

clone size: .
V gene: TRBV9
J gene: TRBJ2-7
D gene: TRBD1
CDR3 DNA: TGTGCCAGCAGCGCCGGGACAGGGCCCTACGAGCAGTACTTC
CDR3 protein: CASSAGTGPYEQYF

clone size: .
V gene: TRBV7-7
J gene: TRBJ2-2
D gene: .
CDR3 DNA: TGTGCTAGCAGCACACAGGGTTCCGGGGAGCTGTTTTTT
CDR3 protein: CASSTQGSGELFF

clone size: .
V gene: TRBV7-9
J gene: TRBJ2-2
D gene: .
CDR3 DNA: TGTGCCAGCAACCGGGACACCAACACCGGGGAGCTGTTTTTT
CDR3 protein: CASNRDTNTGELFF

clone size: .
V gene: TRBV14
J gene: TRBJ1-2
D gene: TRBD1
CDR3 DNA: TGTGCCAGCAGCCAATCGGGGGGACAGGGGGCGCGTGGCTACACCTTC
CDR3 protein: CASSQSGGQGARGYTF

clone size: .
V gene: TRBV27
J gene: TRBJ2-7
D gene: .
CDR3 DNA: TGTGCCAGCAGTTGGCAGCGGACCTACGAGCAGTACTTC
CDR3 protein: CASSWQRTYEQYF

clone size: .
V gene: TRBV5-1
J gene: TRBJ2-5
D gene: .
CDR3 DNA: TGCGCCAGCAGCTTGGCAGGCTGGCAAGAGACCCAGTACTTC
CDR3 protein: CASSLAGWQETQYF

clone size: .
V gene: TRBV29-1
J gene: TRBJ1-2
D gene: .
CDR3 DNA: TGCAGCGTTGACCGGGGGGAGAACTATGGCTACACCTTC
CDR3 protein: CSVDRGENYGYTF

clone size: few
V gene: TRBV28
J gene: TRBJ2-7
D gene: .
CDR3 DNA: TGTGCCAGCAGTTTGTGGTGGGAGTGGGGAGGCGAGCAGTACTTC
CDR3 protein: CASSLWWEWGGEQYF

clone size: .
V gene: TRBV18
J gene: TRBJ2-5
D gene: TRBD1
CDR3 DNA: TGTGCCAGCTCACCTGACAGGGAAGAGACCCAGTACTTC
CDR3 protein: CASSPDREETQYF

clone size: .
V gene: TRBV10-3
J gene: TRBJ2-7
D gene: .
CDR3 DNA: TGTGCCATCAGGGGAGGGGGGACCACCTACGAGCAGTACTTC
CDR3 protein: CAIRGGGTTYEQYF

clone size: few
V gene: TRBV19
J gene: TRBJ2-7
D gene: TRBD2
CDR3 DNA: TGTGCCAGTAGTACCGTAGCGGGAGGGTCCTACGAGCAGTACTTC
CDR3 protein: CASSTVAGGSYEQYF

clone size: .
V gene: TRBV29-1
J gene: TRBJ2-3
D gene: .
CDR3 DNA: TGCAGCGCCGTGACTAGGTCGGCCCGGGATACGCAGTATTTT
CDR3 protein: CSAVTRSARDTQYF

clone size: few
V gene: TRBV7-2
J gene: TRBJ2-3
D gene: .
CDR3 DNA: TGTGCCAGCAGCTTCTGGCTTAGCACAGATACGCAGTATTTT
CDR3 protein: CASSFWLSTDTQYF

clone size: .
V gene: TRBV6-6
J gene: TRBJ2-5
D gene: .
CDR3 DNA: TGTGCCAGCACGATCACGAGAGAGACCCAGTACTTC
CDR3 protein: CASTITRETQYF

clone size: few
V gene: TRBV10-2
J gene: TRBJ2-7
D gene: .
CDR3 DNA: TGCGCCAGCAGTGTTCAGGCCTCCTACGAGCAGTACTTC
CDR3 protein: CASSVQASYEQYF

clone size: .
V gene: TRBV5-5
J gene: TRBJ2-3
D gene: TRBD2
CDR3 DNA: TGTGCCAGCAGCTTACCCCAGGGAGGGCGATTAGATACGCAGTATTTT
CDR3 protein: CASSLPQGGRLDTQYF

clone size: .
V gene: TRBV7-8
J gene: TRBJ1-6
D gene: .
CDR3 DNA: TGTGCCAGCAGCTTAGTGGGGCAGAATAATTCACCCCTCCACTTT
CDR3 protein: CASSLVGQNNSPLHF

clone size: .
V gene: TRBV5-8
J gene: TRBJ1-6
D gene: .
CDR3 DNA: TGTGCCAGCAGCCGCAGACAGCCTAATTCACCCCTCCACTTT
CDR3 protein: CASSRRQPNSPLHF

clone size: .
V gene: TRBV10-3
J gene: TRBJ2-1
D gene: TRBD2
CDR3 DNA: TGTGCCATCAGCAGCTGGACTAGCGGGGGGCGCAATGAGCAGTTCTTC
CDR3 protein: CAISSWTSGGRNEQFF

clone size: once
V gene: TRBV27
J gene: TRBJ2-7
D gene: TRBD2
CDR3 DNA: TGTGCCAGCAGTAATAGCGGGAGGGAGTACTTC
CDR3 protein: CASSNSGREYF

clone size: few
V gene: TRBV25-1
J gene: TRBJ2-7
D gene: TRBD1
CDR3 DNA: TGTGCCACCGCCGGGACAGGGGTTTACGAGCAGTACTTC
CDR3 protein: CATAGTGVYEQYF

clone size: .
V gene: TRBV19
J gene: TRBJ2-7
D gene: TRBD1
CDR3 DNA: TGTGCCAGTAACATCGGGACAGGGGGAACCTACGAGCAGTACTTC
CDR3 protein: CASNIGTGGTYEQYF

clone size: .
V gene: TRBV28
J gene: TRBJ1-5
D gene: TRBD1
CDR3 DNA: TGTGCCAGCGCTAAGGGACAGGCCAGTTTGCCCCAGCATTTT
CDR3 protein: CASAKGQASLPQHF

clone size: .
V gene: TRBV9
J gene: TRBJ1-3
D gene: .
CDR3 DNA: TGTGCCAGCAGCTCGGCGGGGACCCCTGGAAACACCATATATTTT
CDR3 protein: CASSSAGTPGNTIYF

clone size: once
V gene: TRBV2
J gene: TRBJ1-6
D gene: TRBD1
CDR3 DNA: TGTGCCAGCAGGGGGGAGACAGGGGGCGGTTCACCCCTCCACTTT
CDR3 protein: CASRGETGGGSPLHF

clone size: .
V gene: TRBV14
J gene: TRBJ2-5
D gene: TRBD1
CDR3 DNA: TGTGCCAGCAGCCAAGGAATGGGGGACAGGCAAGAGACCCAGTACTTC
CDR3 protein: CASSQGMGDRQETQYF

clone size: once
V gene: TRBV30
J gene: TRBJ1-3
D gene: .
CDR3 DNA: TGTGCCTGGACCTCGCAGCGGCGCTCTGGAAACACCATATATTTT
CDR3 protein: CAWTSQRRSGNTIYF